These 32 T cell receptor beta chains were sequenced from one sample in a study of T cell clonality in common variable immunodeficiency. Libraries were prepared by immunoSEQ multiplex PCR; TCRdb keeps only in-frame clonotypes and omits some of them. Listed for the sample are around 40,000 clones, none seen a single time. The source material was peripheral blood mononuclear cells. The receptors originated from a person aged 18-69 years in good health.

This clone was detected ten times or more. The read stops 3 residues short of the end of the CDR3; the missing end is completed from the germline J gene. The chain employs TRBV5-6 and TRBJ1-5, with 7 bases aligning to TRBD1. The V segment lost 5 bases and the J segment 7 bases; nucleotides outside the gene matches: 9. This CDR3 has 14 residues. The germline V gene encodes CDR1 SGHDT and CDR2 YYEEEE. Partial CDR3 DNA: TGTGCCAGCAGTCTGGACAGGCTTGACCAGCCC. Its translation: CASSLDRLDQP. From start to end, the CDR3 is CASSLDRLDQPQHF.

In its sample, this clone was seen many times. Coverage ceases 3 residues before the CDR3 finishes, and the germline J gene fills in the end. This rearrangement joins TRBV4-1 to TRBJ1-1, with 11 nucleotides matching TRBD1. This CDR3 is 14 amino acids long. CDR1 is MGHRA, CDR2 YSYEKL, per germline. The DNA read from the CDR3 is TGCGCCAGCAGCCAAGGGACAGGGGGCGCCGGA. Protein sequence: CASSQGTGGAG. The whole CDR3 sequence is CASSQGTGGAGAFF.

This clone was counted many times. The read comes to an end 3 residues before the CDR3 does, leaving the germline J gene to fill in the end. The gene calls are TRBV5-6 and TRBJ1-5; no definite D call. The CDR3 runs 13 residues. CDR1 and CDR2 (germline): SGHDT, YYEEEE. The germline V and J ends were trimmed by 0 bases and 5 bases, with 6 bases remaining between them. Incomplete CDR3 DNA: TGTGCCAGCAGCTTGGCACCGGATCAGCCC. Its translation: CASSLAPDQP. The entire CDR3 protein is CASSLAPDQPQHF.

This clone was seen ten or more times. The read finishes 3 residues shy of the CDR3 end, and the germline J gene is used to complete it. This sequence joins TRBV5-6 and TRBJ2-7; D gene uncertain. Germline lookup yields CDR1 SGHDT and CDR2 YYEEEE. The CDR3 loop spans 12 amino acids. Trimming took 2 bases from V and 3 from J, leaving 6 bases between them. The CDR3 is CASSFQGYEQYF. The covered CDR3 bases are TGTGCCAGCAGCTTCCAAGGCTACGAG.

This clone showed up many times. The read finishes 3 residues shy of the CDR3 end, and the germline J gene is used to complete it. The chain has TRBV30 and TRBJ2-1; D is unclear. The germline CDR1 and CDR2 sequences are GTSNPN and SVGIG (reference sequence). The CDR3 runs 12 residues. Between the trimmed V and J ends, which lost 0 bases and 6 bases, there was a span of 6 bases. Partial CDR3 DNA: TGTGCCTGGAGTGTACTTAGCAATGAG. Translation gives CAWSVLSNE. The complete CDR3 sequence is CAWSVLSNEQFF. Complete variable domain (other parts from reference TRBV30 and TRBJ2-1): SQTIHQWPATLVQPVGSPLSLECTVEGTSNPNLYWYRQAAGRGLQLLFYSVGIGQISSEVPQNLSASRPQDRQFILSSKKLLLSDSGFYLCAWSVLSNEQFFGPGTRLTVL.

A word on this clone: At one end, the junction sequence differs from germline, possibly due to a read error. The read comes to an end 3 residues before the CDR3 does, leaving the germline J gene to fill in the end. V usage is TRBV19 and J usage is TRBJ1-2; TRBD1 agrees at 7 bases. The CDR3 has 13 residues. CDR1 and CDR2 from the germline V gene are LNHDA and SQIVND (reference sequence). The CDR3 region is CASSVEGAYDYTF. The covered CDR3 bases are TGTGCCAGTAGTGTAGAGGGGGCCTACGAC.

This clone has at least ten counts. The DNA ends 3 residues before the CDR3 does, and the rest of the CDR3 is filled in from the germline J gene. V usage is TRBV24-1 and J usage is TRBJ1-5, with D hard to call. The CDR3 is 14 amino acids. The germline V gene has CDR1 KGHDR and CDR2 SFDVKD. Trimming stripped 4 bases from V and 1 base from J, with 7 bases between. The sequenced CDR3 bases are TGTGCCACCAGTGACCACAGAAGCAATCAGCCC. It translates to CATSDHRSNQP. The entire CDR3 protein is CATSDHRSNQPQHF.

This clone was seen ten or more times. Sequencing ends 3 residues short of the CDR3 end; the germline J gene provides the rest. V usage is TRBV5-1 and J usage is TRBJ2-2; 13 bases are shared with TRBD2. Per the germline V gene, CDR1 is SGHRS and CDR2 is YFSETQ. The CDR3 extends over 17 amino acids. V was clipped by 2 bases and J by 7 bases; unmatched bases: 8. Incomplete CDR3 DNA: TGCGCCAGCAGCTTCCGGACTAGCGGGAGCCTTGTCGGGGAG. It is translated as CASSFRTSGSLVGE. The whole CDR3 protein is CASSFRTSGSLVGELFF.

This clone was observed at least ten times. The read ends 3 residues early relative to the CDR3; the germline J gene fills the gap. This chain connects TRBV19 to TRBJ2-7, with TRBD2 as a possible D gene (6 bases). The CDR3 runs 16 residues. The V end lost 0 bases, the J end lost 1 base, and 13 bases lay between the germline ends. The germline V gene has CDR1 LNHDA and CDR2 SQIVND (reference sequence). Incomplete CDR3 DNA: TGTGCCAGTAGTATAGATGGAGGGCTTCGATCCTACGAG. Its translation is CASSIDGGLRSYE. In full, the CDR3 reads CASSIDGGLRSYEQYF.

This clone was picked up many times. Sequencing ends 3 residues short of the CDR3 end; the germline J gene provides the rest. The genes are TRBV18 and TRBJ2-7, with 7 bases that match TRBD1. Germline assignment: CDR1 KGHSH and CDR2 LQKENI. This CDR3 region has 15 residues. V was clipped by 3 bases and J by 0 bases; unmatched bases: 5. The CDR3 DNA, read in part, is TGTGCCAGCTCACCTACAGGGGTTAGCTCCTACGAG. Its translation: CASSPTGVSSYE. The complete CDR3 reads CASSPTGVSSYEQYF. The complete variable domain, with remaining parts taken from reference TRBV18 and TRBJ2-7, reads NAGVMQNPRHLVRRRGQEARLRCSPMKGHSHVYWYRQLPEEGLKFMVYLQKENIIDESGMPKERFSAEFPKEGPSILRIQQVVRGDSAAYFCASSPTGVSSYEQYFGPGTRLTVT.

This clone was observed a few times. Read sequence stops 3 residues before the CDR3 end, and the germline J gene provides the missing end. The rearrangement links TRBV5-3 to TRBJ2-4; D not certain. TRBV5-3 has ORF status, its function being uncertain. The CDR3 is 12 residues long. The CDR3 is CARRLAGETQYF. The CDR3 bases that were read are TGTGCCAGACGTTTAGCCGGAGAGACT.

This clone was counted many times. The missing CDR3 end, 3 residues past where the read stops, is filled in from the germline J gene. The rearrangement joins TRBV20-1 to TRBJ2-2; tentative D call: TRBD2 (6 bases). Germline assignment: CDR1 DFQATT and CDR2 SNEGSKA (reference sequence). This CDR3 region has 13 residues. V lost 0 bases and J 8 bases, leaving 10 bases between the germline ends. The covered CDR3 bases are TGCAGTGCTAGAGATAAGGCGGGGGGGGAG. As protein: CSARDKAGGE. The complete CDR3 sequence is CSARDKAGGELFF.

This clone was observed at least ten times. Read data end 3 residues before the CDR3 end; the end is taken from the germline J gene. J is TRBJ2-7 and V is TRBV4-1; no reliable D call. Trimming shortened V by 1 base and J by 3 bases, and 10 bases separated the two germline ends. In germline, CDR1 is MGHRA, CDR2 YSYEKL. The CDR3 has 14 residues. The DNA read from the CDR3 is TGCGCCAGCAGCCAAGTGGGCAGCTACTACGAG. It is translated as CASSQVGSYYE. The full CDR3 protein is CASSQVGSYYEQYF.

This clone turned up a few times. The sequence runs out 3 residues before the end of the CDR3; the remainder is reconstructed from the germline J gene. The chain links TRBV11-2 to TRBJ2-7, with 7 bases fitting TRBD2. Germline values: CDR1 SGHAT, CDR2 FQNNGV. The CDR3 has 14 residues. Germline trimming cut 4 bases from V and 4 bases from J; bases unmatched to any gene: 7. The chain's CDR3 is CASSSRDYLYEQYF. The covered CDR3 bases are TGTGCCAGCAGCTCCCGGGACTACCTTTACGAG.

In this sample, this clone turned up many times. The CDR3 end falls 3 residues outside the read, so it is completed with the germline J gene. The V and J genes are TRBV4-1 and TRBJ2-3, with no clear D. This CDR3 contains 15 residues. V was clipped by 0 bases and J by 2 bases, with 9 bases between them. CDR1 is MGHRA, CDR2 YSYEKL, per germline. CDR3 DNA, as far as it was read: TGCGCCAGCAGCCAAGAAGTAGGGTACACAGATACG. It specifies CASSQEVGYTDT. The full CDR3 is CASSQEVGYTDTQYF.

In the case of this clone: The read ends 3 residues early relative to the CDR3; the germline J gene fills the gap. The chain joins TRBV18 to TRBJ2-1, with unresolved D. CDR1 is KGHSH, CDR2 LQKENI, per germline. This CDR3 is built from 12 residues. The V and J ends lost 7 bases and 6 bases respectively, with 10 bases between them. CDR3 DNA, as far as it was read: TGTGCCAGCTTCACTCTTGGCAATGAG. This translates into CASFTLGNE. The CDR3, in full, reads CASFTLGNEQFF.

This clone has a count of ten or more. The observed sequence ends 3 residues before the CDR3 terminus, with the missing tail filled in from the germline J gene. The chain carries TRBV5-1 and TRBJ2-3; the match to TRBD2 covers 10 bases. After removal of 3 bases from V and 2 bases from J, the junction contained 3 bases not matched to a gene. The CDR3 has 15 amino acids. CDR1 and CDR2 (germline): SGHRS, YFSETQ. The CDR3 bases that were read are TGCGCCAGCAGCTCGACTAGCGGGTACACAGATACG. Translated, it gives CASSSTSGYTDT. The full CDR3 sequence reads CASSSTSGYTDTQYF.

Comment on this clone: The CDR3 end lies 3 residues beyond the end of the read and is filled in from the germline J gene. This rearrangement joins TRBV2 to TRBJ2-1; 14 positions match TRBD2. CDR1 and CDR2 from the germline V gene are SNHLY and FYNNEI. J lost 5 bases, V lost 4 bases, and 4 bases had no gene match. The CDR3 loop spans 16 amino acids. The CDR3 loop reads CASSGLAGGANNEQFF. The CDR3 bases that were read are TGTGCCAGCAGTGGACTAGCGGGAGGGGCGAACAATGAG.

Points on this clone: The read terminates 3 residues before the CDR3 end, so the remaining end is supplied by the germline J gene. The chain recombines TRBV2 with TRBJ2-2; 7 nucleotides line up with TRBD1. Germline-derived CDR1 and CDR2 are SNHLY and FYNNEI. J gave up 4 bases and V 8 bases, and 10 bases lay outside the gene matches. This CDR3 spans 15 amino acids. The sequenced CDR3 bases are TGTGCCAGCCGCCTGACCCGGGACAGCACCGGGGAG. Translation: CASRLTRDSTGE. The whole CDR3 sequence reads CASRLTRDSTGELFF.

The CDR3 here is CASSLRQGGDEAFF. The CDR3 DNA, read in part, is TGCGCCAGCAGCTTGCGGCAGGGGGGTGATGAA. The rearrangement joins TRBV5-1 to TRBJ1-1; the match to TRBD1 covers 7 bases. The read finishes 3 residues shy of the CDR3 end, and the germline J gene is used to complete it. Germline assignment: CDR1 SGHRS and CDR2 YFSETQ. The V and J ends lost 1 base and 7 bases, in that order; junction bases with no gene match: 7. CDR3 length: 14 amino acids.

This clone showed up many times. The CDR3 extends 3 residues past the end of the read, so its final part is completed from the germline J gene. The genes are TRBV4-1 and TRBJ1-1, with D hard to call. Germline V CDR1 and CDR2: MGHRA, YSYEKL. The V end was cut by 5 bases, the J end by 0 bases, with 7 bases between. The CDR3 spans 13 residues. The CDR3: CASSNSMNTEAFF. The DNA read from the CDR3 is TGCGCCAGCAGCAATTCCATGAACACTGAA.

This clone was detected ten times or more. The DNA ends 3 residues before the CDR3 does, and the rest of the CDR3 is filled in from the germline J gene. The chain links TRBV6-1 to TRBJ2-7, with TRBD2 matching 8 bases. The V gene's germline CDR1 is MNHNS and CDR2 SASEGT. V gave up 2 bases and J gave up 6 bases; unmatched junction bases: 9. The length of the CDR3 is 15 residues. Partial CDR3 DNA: TGTGCCAGCAGTGAATTAAGCGGGAGCTTGCGCGAG. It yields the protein CASSELSGSLRE. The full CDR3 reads CASSELSGSLREQYF.

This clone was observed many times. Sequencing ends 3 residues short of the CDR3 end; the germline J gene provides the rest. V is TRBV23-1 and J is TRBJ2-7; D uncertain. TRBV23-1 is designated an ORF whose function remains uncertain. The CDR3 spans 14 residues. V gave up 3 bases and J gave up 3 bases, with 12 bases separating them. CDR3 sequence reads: CASSHPDKGYEQYF. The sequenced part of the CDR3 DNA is TGCGCCAGCAGTCACCCCGACAAAGGCTACGAG.

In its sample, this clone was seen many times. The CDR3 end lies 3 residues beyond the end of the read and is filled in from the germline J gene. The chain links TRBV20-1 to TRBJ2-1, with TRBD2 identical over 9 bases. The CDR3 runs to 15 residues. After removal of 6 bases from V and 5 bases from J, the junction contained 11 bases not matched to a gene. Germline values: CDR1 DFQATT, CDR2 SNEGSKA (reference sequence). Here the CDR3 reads CSAPGSTSGHNEQFF. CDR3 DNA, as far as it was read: TGCAGTGCCCCGGGTTCGACTAGCGGACACAATGAG.

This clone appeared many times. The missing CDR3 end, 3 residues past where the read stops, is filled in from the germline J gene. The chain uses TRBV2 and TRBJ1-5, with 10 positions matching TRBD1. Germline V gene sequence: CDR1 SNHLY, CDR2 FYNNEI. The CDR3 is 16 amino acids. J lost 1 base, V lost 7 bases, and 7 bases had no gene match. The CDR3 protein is CASTRDRGISNQPQHF. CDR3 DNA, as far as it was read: TGTGCCAGCACACGGGACAGGGGTATCAGCAATCAGCCC.

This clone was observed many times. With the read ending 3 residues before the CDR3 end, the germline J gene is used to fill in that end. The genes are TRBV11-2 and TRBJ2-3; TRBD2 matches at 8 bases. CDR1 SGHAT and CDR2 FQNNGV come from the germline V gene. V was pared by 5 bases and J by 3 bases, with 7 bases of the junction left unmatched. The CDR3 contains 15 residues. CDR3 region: CASSQPGLETDTQYF. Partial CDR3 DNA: TGTGCCAGCAGCCAACCGGGACTAGAAACAGATACG. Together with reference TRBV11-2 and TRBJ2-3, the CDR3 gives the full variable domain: EAGVAQSPRYKIIEKRQSVAFWCNPISGHATLYWYQQILGQGPKLLIQFQNNGVVDDSQLPKDRFSAERLKGVDSTLKIQPAKLEDSAVYLCASSQPGLETDTQYFGPGTRLTVL.

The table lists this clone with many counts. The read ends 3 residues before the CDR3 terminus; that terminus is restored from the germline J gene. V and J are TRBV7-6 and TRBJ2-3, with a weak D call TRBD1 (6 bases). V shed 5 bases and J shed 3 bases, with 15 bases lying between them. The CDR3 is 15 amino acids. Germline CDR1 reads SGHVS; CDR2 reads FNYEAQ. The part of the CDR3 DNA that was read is TGTGCCAGCAGCCCCAACACAGGGAAAACAGATACG. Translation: CASSPNTGKTDT. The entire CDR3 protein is CASSPNTGKTDTQYF.

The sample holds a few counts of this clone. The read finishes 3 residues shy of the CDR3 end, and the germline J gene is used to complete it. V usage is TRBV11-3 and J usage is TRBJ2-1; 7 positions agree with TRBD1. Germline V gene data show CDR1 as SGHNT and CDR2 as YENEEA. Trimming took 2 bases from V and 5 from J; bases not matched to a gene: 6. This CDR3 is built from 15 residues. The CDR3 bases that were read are TGTGCCAGCAGCTTAATGGCAGGGGGAAACAATGAG. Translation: CASSLMAGGNNE. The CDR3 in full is CASSLMAGGNNEQFF. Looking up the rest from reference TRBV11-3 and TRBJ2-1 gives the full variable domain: EAGVVQSPRYKIIEKKQPVAFWCNPISGHNTLYWYLQNLGQGPELLIRYENEEAVDDSQLPKDRFSAERLKGVDSTLKIQPAELGDSAVYLCASSLMAGGNNEQFFGPGTRLTVL.

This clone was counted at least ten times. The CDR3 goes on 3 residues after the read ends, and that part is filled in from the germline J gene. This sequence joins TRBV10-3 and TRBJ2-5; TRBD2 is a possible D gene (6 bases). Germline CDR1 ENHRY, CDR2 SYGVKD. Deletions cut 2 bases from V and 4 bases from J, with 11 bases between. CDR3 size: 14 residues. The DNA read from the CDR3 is TGTGCCATCAGTGAGGGGACTCGGTCAGAGACC. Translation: CAISEGTRSET. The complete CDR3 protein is CAISEGTRSETQYF.

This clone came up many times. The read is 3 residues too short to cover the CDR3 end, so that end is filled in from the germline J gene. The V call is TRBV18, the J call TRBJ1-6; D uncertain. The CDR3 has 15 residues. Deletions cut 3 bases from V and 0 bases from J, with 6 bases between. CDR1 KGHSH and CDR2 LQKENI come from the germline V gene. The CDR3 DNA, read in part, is TGTGCCAGCTCACCTCTCAGCTCCTATAATTCACCC. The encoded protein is CASSPLSSYNSP. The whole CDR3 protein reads CASSPLSSYNSPLHF.

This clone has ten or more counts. This CDR3 reads CASRGHYQETQYF. CDR3 DNA (partial): TGTGCCAGCAGAGGACATTACCAAGAGACC. The V call is TRBV6-4, the J call TRBJ2-5; D possibly corresponds to TRBD1 (5 bases). The CDR3 end lies 3 residues beyond the end of the read and is filled in from the germline J gene. Germline assignment: CDR1 MRHNA and CDR2 SNTAGT. The CDR3 totals 13 residues. Trimming left V 6 bases short and J 0 bases short, with 8 bases between.

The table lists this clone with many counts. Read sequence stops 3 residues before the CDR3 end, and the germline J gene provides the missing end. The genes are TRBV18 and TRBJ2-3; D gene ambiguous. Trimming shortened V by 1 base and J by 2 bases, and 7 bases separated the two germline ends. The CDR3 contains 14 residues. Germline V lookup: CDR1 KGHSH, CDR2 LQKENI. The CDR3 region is CASSPLTATDTQYF. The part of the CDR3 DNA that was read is TGTGCCAGCTCACCACTGACTGCCACAGATACG.